Listed here are 30 T cell receptor beta chains from one sample, sequenced in a study of shared clonotypes between healthy human individuals (TCRdb year 2020). Library preparation used the immunoSEQ multiplex PCR assay. As stored in TCRdb, this immuneACCESS dataset retains in-frame rearrangements with V and J assigned. A fraction of the clones does not appear; measured against another copy, unresolved V genes explain less than half of the discrepancy, and the remainder lacks a known reason. The sample includes about 800,000 clones, with about 97% observed a single time. Roughly 0.23% of the sample lies in the top ten. CD8 naive samples were CD45RO-negative cells positively selected for CCR7, giving a CD45RA+CCR7+ population that excluded TemRA cells. Input material: naive CD8+ T cells sorted from blood. The sample's cell subset or site label is to be understood as: CD45RA+CCR7+. Receptors were obtained from a man aged 30 to 39 in good health.

The genes are TRBV5-1 and TRBJ2-7, with D possibly matching TRBD2 (7 bases). The CDR3 sequence is 16 residues long. V shed 0 bases and J shed 4 bases, with 17 bases lying between them. Germline-derived CDR1 and CDR2 are SGHRS and YFSETQ. The CDR3 nucleotides are TGCGCCAGCAGCTTGGAGGGAGGGGGTTTGGATTACGAGCAGTACTTC. Translated, it gives CASSLEGGGLDYEQYF.

The CDR3 region is CSAGLAGHYNEQFF. CDR3 in DNA: TGCAGCGCGGGACTAGCAGGCCATTACAATGAGCAGTTCTTC. The chain employs TRBV29-1 and TRBJ2-1; 9 bases are shared with TRBD2. The CDR3 runs to 14 residues. J lost 4 bases, V lost 7 bases, and 8 bases had no gene match. Germline loops: CDR1 SQVTM, CDR2 ANQGSEA.

The chain uses TRBV15 and TRBJ2-2, with 9 positions matching TRBD1. The germline CDR1 and CDR2 sequences are LNHNV and YYDKDF (reference sequence). V lost 1 base, J lost 6 bases, and 9 bases stayed unmatched. The CDR3 length is 17 residues. The CDR3 nucleotides are TGTGCCACCAGCAGAGGGAGAGGGACAGGGATCGCCGGGGAGCTGTTTTTT. It encodes CATSRGRGTGIAGELFF.

V usage is TRBV19 and J usage is TRBJ1-2; TRBD1 matches at 10 bases. Germline CDR1 LNHDA, CDR2 SQIVND (reference sequence). The CDR3 consists of 12 residues. V was clipped by 8 bases and J by 7 bases; unmatched bases: 4. For the CDR3, the DNA is TGTGCCAGTCGACAGGGGGCAATTGGCTACACCTTC. It yields the protein CASRQGAIGYTF.

The chain couples TRBV6-5 to TRBJ2-5, with a weak D call TRBD2 (6 bases). Germline V gene lookup returns CDR1 MNHEY and CDR2 SVGAGI. The CDR3 is made up of 13 amino acids. V shed 0 bases and J shed 11 bases, with 13 bases lying between them. CDR3 protein: CASSYSYTREQYF. In DNA form, the CDR3 reads TGTGCCAGCAGTTACTCTTATACTCGGGAGCAGTACTTC.

The chain combines TRBV4-1 with TRBJ2-2; D remains ambiguous. V was clipped by 0 bases and J by 0 bases, with 11 bases between them. This CDR3 is 17 amino acids long. Germline loops: CDR1 MGHRA, CDR2 YSYEKL. This chain's CDR3 is CASSQEPRSPNTGELFF. In DNA form, the CDR3 reads TGCGCCAGCAGCCAAGAGCCTAGGTCCCCGAACACCGGGGAGCTGTTTTTT.

This clone was counted between two and nine times. V usage is TRBV6-4 and J usage is TRBJ1-1; D is unresolved. The CDR3 consists of 13 residues. Germline V CDR1 and CDR2: MRHNA, SNTAGT. Deletions cut 2 bases from V and 0 bases from J, with 4 bases between. Here the CDR3 DNA reads TGTGCCAGCAGTGACAGGGTGAACACTGAAGCTTTCTTT. Its translation is CASSDRVNTEAFF.

The CDR3 here is CASSLALFYEQYF. The CDR3 region has the DNA TGTGCCAGCAGCTTAGCGCTCTTCTACGAGCAGTACTTC. The chain uses TRBV7-9 and TRBJ2-7; D unclear. Germline CDR1 is SEHNR and CDR2 is FQNEAQ (reference sequence). CDR3 size: 13 residues. Trimming shortened V by 0 bases and J by 3 bases, and 6 bases separated the two germline ends.

The chain is built from TRBV30 and TRBJ1-1; D is unclear. The V end was cut by 0 bases, the J end by 8 bases, with 7 bases between. CDR1 is GTSNPN, CDR2 SVGIG, per germline (reference sequence). The CDR3 spans 11 residues. CDR3: CAWSVGPEAFF. The DNA of the CDR3 is TGTGCCTGGAGTGTAGGGCCCGAAGCTTTCTTT.

The V and J genes are TRBV27 and TRBJ1-5, with a possible D match to TRBD1 (5 bases). CDR3 length: 16 residues. Germline assignment: CDR1 MNHEY and CDR2 SMNVEV (reference sequence). V was shortened by 0 bases and J by 2 bases, with 11 bases between the two germline ends. The CDR3 sequence is CASSLSGTDGNQPQHF. DNA of the CDR3: TGTGCCAGCAGTTTATCTGGGACGGACGGCAATCAGCCCCAGCATTTT.

This chain links TRBV11-2 with TRBJ1-4; no clear D. Germline CDR1 SGHAT, CDR2 FQNNGV. V gave up 1 base and J gave up 11 bases, with 26 bases separating them. This CDR3 contains 18 residues. The CDR3 sequence: CASSLVPPPTDGLRKLFF. The CDR3 nucleotides are TGTGCCAGCAGCTTAGTTCCCCCCCCCACGGACGGGTTGAGGAAACTGTTTTTT.

As to this clone: The same CDR3 also results from other DNA sequences found in this sample. The chain combines TRBV15 with TRBJ2-7; D is undetermined. Trimming stripped 0 bases from V and 1 base from J, with 4 bases between. The CDR3 covers 13 residues. Germline V gene lookup returns CDR1 LNHNV and CDR2 YYDKDF (reference sequence). As DNA, the CDR3 is TGTGCCACCAGCAGAGATCTGTCCTACGAGCAGTACTTC. Its translation is CATSRDLSYEQYF.

V and J are TRBV19 and TRBJ2-7; D not resolved. This CDR3 region has 12 residues. Trimming stripped 5 bases from V and 3 bases from J, with 8 bases between. The germline CDR1 and CDR2 sequences are LNHDA and SQIVND (reference sequence). This chain's CDR3 is CASSSPIYEQYF. CDR3 bases: TGTGCCAGTAGTTCCCCTATCTACGAGCAGTACTTC.

This clone is a singleton in its sample. Other DNA sequences within the sample encode an identical CDR3. The rearrangement links TRBV11-3 to TRBJ2-7; D unresolved. Germline lookup yields CDR1 SGHNT and CDR2 YENEEA. The V and J ends lost 6 bases and 6 bases respectively, with 12 bases between them. The CDR3 has 12 amino acids. The CDR3 is CASSFGVGEQYF. The CDR3 bases are TGTGCCAGCAGTTTCGGAGTCGGCGAGCAGTACTTC.

The genes are TRBV28 and TRBJ1-1; a possible D gene is TRBD1 (5 bases). Germline CDR1 reads MDHEN; CDR2 reads SYDVKM. This CDR3 has 13 amino acids. V was clipped by 6 bases and J by 4 bases, with 12 bases between them. This CDR3 reads CASSRPGTTEAFF. In nucleotides, the CDR3 is TGTGCCAGCAGCCGACCAGGGACCACTGAAGCTTTCTTT.

J is TRBJ2-6 and V is TRBV27; D unclear. V was shortened by 7 bases and J by 4 bases, with 8 bases between the two germline ends. The CDR3 consists of 13 residues. Germline lookup yields CDR1 MNHEY and CDR2 SMNVEV (reference sequence). The CDR3 loop is CASTRIGANVLTF. Here the CDR3 DNA reads TGTGCCAGCACCCGGATCGGGGCCAACGTCCTGACTTTC.

The CDR3 nucleotides are TGCGCCAGCAGCCAAGACCTACAGGGGGCTCACCTTTTATACGAGCAGTACTTC. Translation gives CASSQDLQGAHLLYEQYF. This chain links TRBV4-1 with TRBJ2-7; 9 positions match TRBD1. There are 18 residues in the CDR3. Germline CDR1 and CDR2: MGHRA and YSYEKL. The trim removed 0 bases at V and 4 bases at J, leaving 13 bases unmatched.

The chain recombines TRBV15 with TRBJ2-6; 7 nucleotides match TRBD1. The V gene's germline CDR1 is LNHNV and CDR2 YYDKDF (reference sequence). Trimming took 0 bases from V and 3 from J; bases not matched to a gene: 11. The CDR3 totals 19 residues. This CDR3 reads CATSRDPKTTGFGANVLTF. The DNA of the CDR3 is TGTGCCACCAGCAGAGACCCTAAGACGACAGGGTTTGGGGCCAACGTCCTGACTTTC.

This clone was picked up one time. The V call is TRBV2, the J call TRBJ2-7; 11 bases agree with TRBD2. The CDR3 runs 14 residues. With V trimmed by 6 bases and J by 7 bases, 8 bases remained unmatched. Germline V CDR1 and CDR2: SNHLY, FYNNEI. The CDR3 loop is CASRGTSGLWEQYF. The CDR3, as DNA: TGTGCCAGCAGGGGGACTAGCGGTCTCTGGGAGCAGTACTTC.

Notes on this clone: This sample includes further DNA sequences coding for the same CDR3. The chain's CDR3 is CASRTGNTEAFF. DNA of the CDR3: TGTGCCAGCCGAACGGGGAACACTGAAGCTTTCTTT. The chain couples TRBV27 to TRBJ1-1; D ambiguous. CDR3 length: 12 amino acids. The germline V gene encodes CDR1 MNHEY and CDR2 SMNVEV (reference sequence). V lost 8 bases to trimming and J lost 1 base, with 8 bases between them.

J is TRBJ2-2 and V is TRBV27; TRBD1 agrees at 9 bases. This CDR3 comprises 14 residues. Germline CDR1 MNHEY, CDR2 SMNVEV (reference sequence). Trimming took 4 bases from V and 6 from J; bases not matched to a gene: 3. Here the CDR3 reads CASSWDRAPGELFF. CDR3 coding DNA: TGTGCCAGCAGTTGGGACAGGGCCCCCGGGGAGCTGTTTTTT.

This clone was detected only once. The chain uses TRBV7-8 and TRBJ2-2, with 10 bases matching TRBD2. With V trimmed by 5 bases and J by 4 bases, 4 bases remained unmatched. Germline-derived CDR1 and CDR2 are SGHVS and FQNEAQ. The CDR3 covers 15 residues. CDR3: CASSDGTSVTGELFF. The CDR3 DNA is TGTGCCAGCAGCGACGGGACTAGCGTCACCGGGGAGCTGTTTTTT.

This clone was detected only once. The chain carries TRBV5-4 and TRBJ2-7, with 9 bases fitting TRBD2. The germline V gene encodes CDR1 SGHNT and CDR2 YYREEE (reference sequence). CDR3 size: 15 residues. V shed 2 bases, J shed 2 bases, and the junction held 5 bases outside the gene matches. CDR3 amino acids: CASSFGLAPTYEQYF. DNA of the CDR3: TGTGCCAGCAGCTTCGGACTAGCGCCCACCTACGAGCAGTACTTC.

The chain couples TRBV18 to TRBJ2-1; 7 nucleotides agree with TRBD2. In germline, CDR1 is KGHSH, CDR2 LQKENI. V lost 5 bases and J lost 1; bases outside the gene matches: 14. This CDR3 region has 18 residues. In DNA form, the CDR3 reads TGTGCCAGCTCAATCCCGTTTGGTGGGAGGGTATCCTACAATGAGCAGTTCTTC. Protein product: CASSIPFGGRVSYNEQFF.

The rearrangement joins TRBV7-8 to TRBJ2-5, with D uncertain. Germline V gene data show CDR1 as SGHVS and CDR2 as FQNEAQ. Deletions cut 4 bases from V and 1 base from J, with 13 bases between. This CDR3 region has 15 residues. The CDR3 loop is CASSSIETLQETQYF. The CDR3 region has the DNA TGTGCCAGCAGCTCCATTGAGACCCTCCAAGAGACCCAGTACTTC.

The chain links TRBV5-1 to TRBJ2-3, with D unresolved. Germline lookup yields CDR1 SGHRS and CDR2 YFSETQ. This CDR3 is 15 amino acids long. The V and J ends lost 7 bases and 4 bases respectively, with 19 bases between them. The CDR3 nucleotides read TGCGCCAGCCCCCTAAAGGTAAAGCCCTCAGATACGCAGTATTTT. The encoded protein is CASPLKVKPSDTQYF.

This rearrangement joins TRBV11-3 to TRBJ2-1, with TRBD1 matching over 11 bases. Trimming removed 0 bases from V and 7 bases from J; junction bases left unmatched: 11. The CDR3 is made up of 18 amino acids. Germline V gene data show CDR1 as SGHNT and CDR2 as YENEEA. The CDR3 DNA reads as TGTGCCAGCAGCTTAGACCGGTGGACAGGGGGCGCAAGGAATGAGCAGTTCTTC. This codes for CASSLDRWTGGARNEQFF.

The chain links TRBV11-2 to TRBJ2-5; TRBD1 is a possible D gene (5 bases). The germline gives CDR1 SGHAT, CDR2 FQNNGV. V lost 5 bases and J 3 bases, leaving 13 bases between the germline ends. The CDR3 extends over 14 amino acids. Here the CDR3 DNA reads TGTGCCAGCAGCCCTCTTGGGGCAAAAGAGACCCAGTACTTC. Its translation is CASSPLGAKETQYF.

This chain uses TRBV2 with TRBJ2-7; D is uncertain. CDR1 SNHLY and CDR2 FYNNEI come from the germline V gene. The V and J ends lost 10 bases and 3 bases respectively, with 13 bases between them. The CDR3 has 12 amino acids. The CDR3 DNA is TGTGCCACCAGAACGACACGCTACGAGCAGTACTTC. Translated, it gives CATRTTRYEQYF.

As concerns this clone: The sample carries other DNA sequences with the same CDR3. The CDR3 coding sequence is TGTGCCTGGAGTGTGGTGGGAGGAACTGAAGCTTTCTTT. It codes for CAWSVVGGTEAFF. The V and J genes are TRBV30 and TRBJ1-1; D gene uncertain. Germline-derived CDR1 and CDR2 are GTSNPN and SVGIG (reference sequence). The V and J ends lost 0 bases and 5 bases respectively, with 10 bases between them. This CDR3 has 13 residues.